The 8 T cell receptor beta chains listed next were all sequenced from one sample in a study of T-cell memory formation after mild COVID-19. TCRdb re-analysed the 5' RACE reads in MiXCR, keeping a single row per CDR3 protein. In the table there are approximately 500,000 distinct CDR3 sequences, 20% to 30% of which are singletons. The sequencing sample was made of PBMCs or a T cell subset sorted from them (not recorded which). The origin of the receptors is an adult woman who had mild COVID-19 (a few samples of this study predate the infection). Cell type and time point are not known.

This clonotype appeared a few times. Sequence at one end of the junction differs from germline and may be a read error. The chain combines TRBV7-7 with TRBJ2-5; TRBD2 aligns across 14 bases. The CDR3 extends over 15 amino acids. CDR1 SSHAT and CDR2 FNYEAQ come from the germline V gene (reference sequence). The CDR3 DNA reads as TGTGCTAGCAGCTCTCAGGGACTAGCGGGAGAAGGGAAGTACTTC. This codes for CASSSQGLAGEGKYF. The complete variable domain, with remaining parts taken from reference TRBV7-7 and TRBJ2-5, reads GAGVSQSPRYKVTKRGQDVTLRCDPISSHATLYWYQQALGQGPEFLTYFNYEAQPDKSGLPSDRFSAERPEGSISTLTIQRTEQRDSAMYRCASSSQGLAGEGKYFGPGTRLLVL.

The genes are TRBV5-1 and TRBJ2-7; a possible D gene is TRBD1 (5 bases). The CDR3 runs to 15 residues. The V gene lost 3 bases and the J gene lost 5 bases, with 18 bases spanning the gap. From germline, CDR1 is SGHRS and CDR2 YFSETQ. The CDR3: CASSSGKGFLHEQYF. In DNA form, the CDR3 reads TGCGCCAGCAGCTCAGGGAAAGGATTTTTGCACGAGCAGTACTTC. The variable domain in full, completed from reference TRBV5-1 and TRBJ2-7, reads KAGVTQTPRYLIKTRGQQVTLSCSPISGHRSVSWYQQTPGQGLQFLFEYFSETQRNKGNFPGRFSGRQFSNSRSEMNVSTLELGDSALYLCASSSGKGFLHEQYFGPGTRLTVT.

This clonotype was counted between two and nine times. V is TRBV5-4 and J is TRBJ2-7; a weak D match, TRBD2 (5 bases). The CDR3 spans 13 residues. Germline-derived CDR1 and CDR2 are SGHNT and YYREEE (reference sequence). V was shortened by 2 bases and J by 4 bases, with 10 bases between the two germline ends. CDR3 region: CASSFRTDYEQYF. CDR3 in DNA: TGTGCCAGCAGCTTCAGGACTGATTACGAGCAGTACTTC.

The rearrangement joins TRBV7-9 to TRBJ2-7, with a weak D call TRBD1 (6 bases). Germline loops: CDR1 SEHNR, CDR2 FQNEAQ (reference sequence). The ends were cut back, 6 bases at V and 0 bases at J, with 18 bases in the middle. This CDR3 region has 16 residues. The CDR3 loop is CASSHQVDRPSYEQYF. CDR3 DNA: TGTGCCAGCAGTCATCAGGTTGACAGGCCCTCCTACGAGCAGTACTTC.

The V gene is TRBV7-9, the J gene TRBJ2-7; D unclear. This CDR3 has 14 amino acids. The ends were cut back, 4 bases at V and 2 bases at J, with 12 bases in the middle. Germline V gene lookup returns CDR1 SEHNR and CDR2 FQNEAQ (reference sequence). The CDR3 nucleotides read TGTGCCAGCAGCTACGGAGACTCCACCTACGAGCAGTACTTC. It codes for CASSYGDSTYEQYF.

This clonotype has a handful of counts. The chain uses TRBV4-1 and TRBJ2-2, with TRBD1 identical over 9 bases. The CDR3 runs to 17 residues. Trimming at V came to 6 bases and at J to 5 bases, leaving 13 bases not matched to a gene. Germline-derived CDR1 and CDR2 are MGHRA and YSYEKL. The DNA for the CDR3 is TGCGCCAGCAGACCCTTGATACAGGGGGCGAGGACCGGGGAGCTGTTTTTT. It codes for CASRPLIQGARTGELFF.

This clonotype was counted once. The J gene is TRBJ2-1, the V gene TRBV24-1; D is undetermined. CDR1 is KGHDR, CDR2 SFDVKD, per germline. The CDR3 is 11 residues long. V was pared by 6 bases and J by 10 bases, with 9 bases between. This chain's CDR3 is CATSSLTEQFF. In nucleotides, the CDR3 is TGTGCCACCAGTAGCTTGACGGAGCAGTTCTTC.

A few counts support this clonotype. The V and J genes are TRBV24-1 and TRBJ2-5; 11 positions agree with TRBD2. From germline, CDR1 is KGHDR and CDR2 SFDVKD. V lost 7 bases and J lost 4; bases outside the gene matches: 4. The CDR3 sequence is 14 residues long. CDR3 nucleotide sequence: TGTGCCACCAGCAGCCTAGCGGGGGGAGAGACCCAGTACTTC. The encoded protein is CATSSLAGGETQYF.